This passage covers 16 T cell receptor beta chains from one sample sequenced in a study of breast tumors, draining lymph nodes, adjacent tissues. MiXCR was run by TCRdb on the multiplex PCR reads, yielding one entry per CDR3 protein. This table holds about 230,000 distinct CDR3 sequences, 32% found once. The lymph nodes were axillary draining lymph nodes from breast cancer patients. The material sequenced was axillary lymph node tissue. These receptors were taken from a female donor with breast cancer. Some clones in this sample may be carry-over from other donors' samples.

This clonotype was recorded at least ten times. The chain joins TRBV5-6 to TRBJ1-5; weak D call: TRBD1 (6 bases). This CDR3 comprises 14 residues. V lost 4 bases to trimming and J lost 2 bases, with 10 bases between them. Germline CDR1 and CDR2: SGHDT and YYEEEE. CDR3 protein: CASSRRQGNQPQHF. The CDR3, as DNA: TGTGCCAGCAGCCGTCGACAGGGCAATCAGCCCCAGCATTTT.

This clonotype was recorded many times. V and J are TRBV6-2 or TRBV6-3 and TRBJ1-6, with a possible D match to TRBD1 (6 bases). Between the trimmed V and J ends, which lost 7 bases and 7 bases, there was a span of 11 bases. Germline CDR1 MNHEY, CDR2 SVGEGT. The CDR3 totals 13 residues. CDR3 residues: CASKGQRNSPLHF. Written as DNA, the CDR3 is TGTGCCAGCAAAGGACAGCGGAATTCACCCCTCCACTTT.

Ten or more counts support this clonotype. V gene TRBV19 combines with J gene TRBJ1-2; 7 nucleotides agree with TRBD1. The CDR3 length is 12 residues. J gave up 6 bases and V 5 bases, and 3 bases lay outside the gene matches. In germline, CDR1 is LNHDA, CDR2 SQIVND (reference sequence). The CDR3 sequence is CASSPGQHGYTF. CDR3 sequence (DNA): TGTGCCAGTAGTCCGGGACAGCATGGCTACACCTTC.

The rearrangement links TRBV11-3 to TRBJ1-4, with D uncertain. V was clipped by 4 bases and J by 5 bases, with 8 bases between them. This CDR3 spans 13 amino acids. Per germline, CDR1 SGHNT and CDR2 YENEEA. In DNA form, the CDR3 reads TGTGCCAGCAGCTCCGGGTCGAATGAAAAACTGTTTTTT. The encoded protein is CASSSGSNEKLFF.

This clonotype was seen at least ten times. The V call is TRBV15, the J call TRBJ2-5; D perhaps matches TRBD2 (5 bases). CDR1 and CDR2 from the germline V gene are LNHNV and YYDKDF (reference sequence). The V end was cut by 1 base, the J end by 3 bases, with 12 bases between. The CDR3 loop spans 15 amino acids. Here the CDR3 DNA reads TGTGCCACCAGCAGAGGGGGTAGCGAGAAAGAGACCCAGTACTTC. Translating it yields CATSRGGSEKETQYF.

This clonotype appeared a few times. The chain employs TRBV5-4 and TRBJ1-1, with D possibly TRBD1 on 5 matching bases. This CDR3 region has 14 residues. Trimming removed 5 bases from V and 1 base from J, with 12 bases in between. Germline V gene lookup returns CDR1 SGHNT and CDR2 YYREEE (reference sequence). CDR3 residues: CASRDVDRNTEAFF. The CDR3 DNA sequence: TGTGCCAGCAGGGACGTCGACAGGAACACTGAAGCTTTCTTT.

The rearrangement links TRBV2 to TRBJ1-4; D may be TRBD1 (6 bases). Per the germline V gene, CDR1 is SNHLY and CDR2 is FYNNEI. The CDR3 is 13 residues long. V was shortened by 6 bases and J by 5 bases, with 10 bases between the two germline ends. The CDR3 loop is CASSRQVNEKLFF. In nucleotides, the CDR3 is TGTGCCAGCAGCCGACAGGTCAATGAAAAACTGTTTTTT.

This clonotype was seen ten or more times. The chain joins TRBV12-3 or TRBV12-4 to TRBJ1-5, with D tentatively TRBD1 (5 bases). Trimming left V 3 bases short and J 2 bases short, with 14 bases between. This CDR3 has 16 amino acids. CDR3 bases: TGTGCCAGCAGTTTTTCTGGGGGGATAGGCAATCAGCCCCAGCATTTT. Translated: CASSFSGGIGNQPQHF.

Notes on this clonotype: The final CDR3 position lacks the conserved phenylalanine or tryptophan, pointing to a likely read error. The CDR3 loop reads CSGGLTYEQFL. As DNA, the CDR3 is TGCAGCGGGGGACTAACCTACGAGCAGTTCCTC. The chain couples TRBV20-1 to TRBJ2-7; 7 bases align to TRBD2. Gene TRBJ2-1 matches the end of the DNA better, so the J call may be wrong. Germline CDR1 is DFQATT and CDR2 is SNEGSKA (reference sequence). The length of the CDR3 is 11 residues.

This clonotype was counted ten times or more. J is TRBJ2-3 and V is TRBV19; the match to TRBD1 covers 8 bases. The CDR3 length is 14 residues. Germline V CDR1 and CDR2: LNHDA, SQIVND (reference sequence). Trimming at V came to 4 bases and at J to 6 bases, leaving 6 bases not matched to a gene. The CDR3 coding sequence is TGTGCCAGTAGTAGGGGACAGGTCGGGGATACGCAGTATTTT. Residues: CASSRGQVGDTQYF.

This clonotype was recorded at least ten times. The chain joins TRBV6-2 or TRBV6-3 to TRBJ2-5; unclear D gene. CDR1 MNHEY and CDR2 SVGEGT come from the germline V gene. Trimming stripped 5 bases from V and 0 bases from J, with 13 bases between. The CDR3 runs to 15 residues. CDR3 bases: TGTGCCAGCAGTCGAACTCTAGGTAACCAAGAGACCCAGTACTTC. Protein: CASSRTLGNQETQYF.

On this clonotype itself: A much more abundant neighbour one base away suggests this may be a read error. The J gene is TRBJ2-1, the V gene TRBV9, with 9 positions matching TRBD2. The CDR3 sequence is 14 residues long. Germline-derived CDR1 and CDR2 are SGDLS and YYNGEE. The CDR3 DNA follows: TGTGCCAGCAGCGTGGCTAGCGGGAAGAATGAGCAGTCCTTC. This gives the protein CASSVASGKNEQSF. The whole variable domain, remainder taken from reference TRBV9 and TRBJ2-1, is DSGVTQTPKHLITATGQRVTLRCSPRSGDLSVYWYQQSLDQGLQFLIQYYNGEERAKGNILERFSAQQFPDLHSELNLSSLELGDSALYFCASSVASGKNEQSFGPGTRLTVL.

This clonotype was seen at least ten times. The gene calls are TRBV7-8 and TRBJ1-3; the D gene is possibly TRBD1 (5 bases). Germline V gene data show CDR1 as SGHVS and CDR2 as FQNEAQ. V was cut by 1 base and J by 2 bases, with 12 bases left in between. The CDR3 loop spans 16 amino acids. The chain's CDR3 is CASSLVPGYTGNTIYF. CDR3 in DNA: TGTGCCAGCAGCTTAGTGCCAGGGTACACTGGAAACACCATATATTTT.

There are many counts of this clonotype. This rearrangement joins TRBV18 to TRBJ1-3; no definite D call. From germline, CDR1 is KGHSH and CDR2 LQKENI. This CDR3 has 14 amino acids. V lost 2 bases to trimming and J lost 0 bases, with 5 bases between them. As DNA, the CDR3 is TGTGCCAGCTCACCAGGGAGCTCTGGAAACACCATATATTTT. The encoded protein is CASSPGSSGNTIYF. The full variable domain, in which reference TRBV18 and TRBJ1-3 provide the parts outside the CDR3, is NAGVMQNPRHLVRRRGQEARLRCSPMKGHSHVYWYRQLPEEGLKFMVYLQKENIIDESGMPKERFSAEFPKEGPSILRIQQVVRGDSAAYFCASSPGSSGNTIYFGEGSWLTVV.

As regards this clonotype: The CDR3 carries no conserved terminal phenylalanine or tryptophan, so it likely arises from a read error. The chain recombines TRBV7-9 with TRBJ2-5; unclear D gene. V was cut by 4 bases and J by 6 bases, with 6 bases left in between. Germline V lookup: CDR1 SEHNR, CDR2 FQNEAQ (reference sequence). This CDR3 comprises 11 residues. CDR3 amino acids: CASSSKKTQYL. The CDR3 nucleotides are TGTGCCAGCAGCTCCAAGAAGACCCAGTACCTC.

This clonotype was seen ten or more times. The V call is TRBV14, the J call TRBJ2-4; 9 positions match TRBD1. The CDR3 has 18 residues. The trim removed 3 bases at V and 0 bases at J, leaving 9 bases unmatched. CDR1 is SGHDN and CDR2 is FVKESK in the germline V gene. In DNA form, the CDR3 reads TGTGCCAGCAGCCACTCTCTGGGACAGGGCCTAGCCAAAAACATTCAGTACTTC. Translation gives CASSHSLGQGLAKNIQYF.